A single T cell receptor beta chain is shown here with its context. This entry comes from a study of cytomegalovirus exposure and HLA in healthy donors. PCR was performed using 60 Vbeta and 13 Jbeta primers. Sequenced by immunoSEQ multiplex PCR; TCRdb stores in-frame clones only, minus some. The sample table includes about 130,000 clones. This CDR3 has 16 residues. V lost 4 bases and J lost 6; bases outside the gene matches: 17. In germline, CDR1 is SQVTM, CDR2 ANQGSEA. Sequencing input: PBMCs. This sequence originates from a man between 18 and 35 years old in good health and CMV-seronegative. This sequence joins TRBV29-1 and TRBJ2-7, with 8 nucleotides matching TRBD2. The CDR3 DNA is TGCAGCGTTGTACCGACTAGCGTTAAGTCTTCGTCCGAGCAGTACTTC. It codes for CSVVPTSVKSSSEQYF.